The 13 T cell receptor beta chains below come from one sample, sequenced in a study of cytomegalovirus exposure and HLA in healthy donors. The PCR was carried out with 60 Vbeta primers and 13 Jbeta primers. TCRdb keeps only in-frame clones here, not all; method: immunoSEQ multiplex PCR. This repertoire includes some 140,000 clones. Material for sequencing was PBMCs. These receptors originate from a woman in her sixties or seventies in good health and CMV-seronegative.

CDR3 amino acids: CASRPTDRTNEKLFF. In nucleotides, the CDR3 is TGTGCCAGTAGGCCCACGGACAGAACTAATGAAAAACTGTTTTTT. The chain uses TRBV19 and TRBJ1-4; maybe TRBD1 (6 bases). This CDR3 is built from 15 residues. Germline-derived CDR1 and CDR2 are LNHDA and SQIVND (reference sequence). V shed 6 bases and J shed 1 base, with 12 bases lying between them.

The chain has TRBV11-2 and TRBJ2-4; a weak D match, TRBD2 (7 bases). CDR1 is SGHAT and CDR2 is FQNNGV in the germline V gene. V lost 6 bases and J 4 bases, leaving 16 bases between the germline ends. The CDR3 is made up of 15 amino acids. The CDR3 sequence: CASSPGGLRKNIQYF. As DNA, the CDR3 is TGTGCCAGCAGTCCGGGGGGCCTGAGAAAAAACATTCAGTACTTC. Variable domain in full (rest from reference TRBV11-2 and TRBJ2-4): EAGVAQSPRYKIIEKRQSVAFWCNPISGHATLYWYQQILGQGPKLLIQFQNNGVVDDSQLPKDRFSAERLKGVDSTLKIQPAKLEDSAVYLCASSPGGLRKNIQYFGAGTRLSVL.

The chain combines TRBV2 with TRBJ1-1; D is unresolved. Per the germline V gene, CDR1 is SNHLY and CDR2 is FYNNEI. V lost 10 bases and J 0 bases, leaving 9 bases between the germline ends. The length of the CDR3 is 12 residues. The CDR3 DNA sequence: TGTGCCAATGGAGGGATGAACACTGAAGCTTTCTTT. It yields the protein CANGGMNTEAFF.

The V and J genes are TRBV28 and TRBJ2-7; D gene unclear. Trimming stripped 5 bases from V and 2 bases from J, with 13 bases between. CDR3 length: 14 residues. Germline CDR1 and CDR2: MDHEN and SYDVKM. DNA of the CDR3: TGTGCCAGCAGTCCGAGGCCCATTACCTACGAGCAGTACTTC. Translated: CASSPRPITYEQYF.

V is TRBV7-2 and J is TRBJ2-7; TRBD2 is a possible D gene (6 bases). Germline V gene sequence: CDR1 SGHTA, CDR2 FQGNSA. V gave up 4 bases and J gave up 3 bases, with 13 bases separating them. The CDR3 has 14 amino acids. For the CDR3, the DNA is TGTGCCAGCAGCTCAGGGACTGCCCTCTACGAGCAGTACTTC. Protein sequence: CASSSGTALYEQYF.

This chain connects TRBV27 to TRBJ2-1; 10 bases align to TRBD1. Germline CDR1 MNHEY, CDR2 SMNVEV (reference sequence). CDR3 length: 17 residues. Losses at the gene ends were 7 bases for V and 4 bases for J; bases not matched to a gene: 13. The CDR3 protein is CASTNLPGTGEYNEQFF. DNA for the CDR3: TGTGCCAGCACCAACCTTCCCGGGACAGGGGAATACAATGAGCAGTTCTTC.

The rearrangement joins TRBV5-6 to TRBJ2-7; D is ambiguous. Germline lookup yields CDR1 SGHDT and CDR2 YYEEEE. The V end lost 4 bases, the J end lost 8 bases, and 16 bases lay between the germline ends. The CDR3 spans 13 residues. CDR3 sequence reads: CASSLSSGVKQYF. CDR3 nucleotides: TGTGCCAGCAGCCTGTCCTCAGGCGTCAAGCAGTACTTC.

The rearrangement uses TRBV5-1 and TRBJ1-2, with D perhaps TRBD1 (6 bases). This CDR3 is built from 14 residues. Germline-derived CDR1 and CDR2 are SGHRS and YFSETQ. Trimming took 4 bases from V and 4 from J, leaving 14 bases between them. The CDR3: CASSSGQRGYGYTF. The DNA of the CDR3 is TGCGCCAGCAGCAGCGGACAGAGGGGCTATGGCTACACCTTC. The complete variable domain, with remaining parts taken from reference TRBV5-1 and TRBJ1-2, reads KAGVTQTPRYLIKTRGQQVTLSCSPISGHRSVSWYQQTPGQGLQFLFEYFSETQRNKGNFPGRFSGRQFSNSRSEMNVSTLELGDSALYLCASSSGQRGYGYTFGSGTRLTVV.

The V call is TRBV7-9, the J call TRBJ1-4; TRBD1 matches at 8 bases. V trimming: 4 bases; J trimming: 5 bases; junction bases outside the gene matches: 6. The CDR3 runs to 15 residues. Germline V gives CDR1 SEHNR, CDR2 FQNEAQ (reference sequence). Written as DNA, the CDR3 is TGTGCCAGCAGCTACCAGGGGGCGACGAATGAAAAACTGTTTTTT. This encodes CASSYQGATNEKLFF.

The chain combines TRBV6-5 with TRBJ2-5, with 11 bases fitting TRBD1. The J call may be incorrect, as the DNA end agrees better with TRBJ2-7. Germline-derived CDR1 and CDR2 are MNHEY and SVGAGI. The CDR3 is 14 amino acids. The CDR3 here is CASSSGTGGYEQYF. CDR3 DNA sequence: TGTGCCAGCAGCTCAGGGACAGGGGGCTACGAGCAGTACTTC.

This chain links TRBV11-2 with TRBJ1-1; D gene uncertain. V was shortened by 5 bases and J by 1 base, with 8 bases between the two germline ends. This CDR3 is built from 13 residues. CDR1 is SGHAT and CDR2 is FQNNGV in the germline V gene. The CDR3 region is CASSVSGNTEAFF. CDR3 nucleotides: TGTGCCAGCAGCGTATCAGGGAACACTGAAGCTTTCTTT.

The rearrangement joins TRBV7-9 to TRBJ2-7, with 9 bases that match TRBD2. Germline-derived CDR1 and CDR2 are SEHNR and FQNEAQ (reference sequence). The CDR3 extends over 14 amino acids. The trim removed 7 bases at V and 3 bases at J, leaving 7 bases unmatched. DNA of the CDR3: TGTGCCAGCACCCTTTGGACTAGCGACTACGAGCAGTACTTC. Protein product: CASTLWTSDYEQYF.

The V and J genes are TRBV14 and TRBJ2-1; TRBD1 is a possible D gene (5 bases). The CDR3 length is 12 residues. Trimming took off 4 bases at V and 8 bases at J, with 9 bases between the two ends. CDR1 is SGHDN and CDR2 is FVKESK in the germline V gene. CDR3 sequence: CASSPQGYEQFF. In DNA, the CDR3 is TGTGCCAGCAGCCCGCAGGGTTATGAGCAGTTCTTC.